These T cell receptor beta chains were read from a single sample in a study of Graves' ophthalmopathy and Graves' hyperthyroidism. TCRdb passed the multiplex PCR reads through MiXCR, listing each CDR3 protein once. The sample lists over a million distinct CDR3 sequences, about 35% occurring once. The sequencing sample was made of peripheral blood or thyroid tissue (not recorded which). The receptors here all came from an adult man with Graves' hyperthyroidism. CDR3s include the opening cysteine and the closing phenylalanine or tryptophan. Each record gives: J gene, V gene, CDR3 protein.

>TRBJ1-1|TRBV19
CASLSMSKTTEAFF
>TRBJ1-6|TRBV12-3/TRBV12-4
CASSPSVVSYNSPLHF
>TRBJ2-7|TRBV28
CASSFAGSPYEQYF
>TRBJ1-1|TRBV28
CASRSAGGTEAFF
>TRBJ1-5|TRBV24-1
CATSLSGFGNQPQHF
>TRBJ2-6|TRBV11-2
CASSLGGSFAANVLTF
>TRBJ1-4|TRBV5-1
CASSASGATNEKLFF
>TRBJ2-5|TRBV7-2
CASSSLGTSGSETQYF
>TRBJ2-7|TRBV29-1
CSVGRGAPYYEQYF
>TRBJ2-7|TRBV5-6
CASSLSPGAASEQYF
>TRBJ1-5|TRBV7-6
CASSPGPGLNQPQHF
>TRBJ2-7|TRBV7-8
CASSVGTRISYEQYF
>TRBJ1-6|TRBV20-1
CSAQTGPNSPLHF
>TRBJ2-5|TRBV15
CATSSRYGTGLGQETQYF
>TRBJ1-5|TRBV11-2
CASNLMGFSNQPQHF
>TRBJ1-1|TRBV2
CASVDRPENTEAFF
>TRBJ1-6|TRBV6-5
CASSSDRGDSPLHF
>TRBJ2-5|TRBV6-5
CASSSDGEETQYF
>TRBJ1-1|TRBV12-3/TRBV12-4
CASSFGAPEAFF
>TRBJ2-5|TRBV10-3
CASTLEGSQETQHF
>TRBJ2-5|TRBV7-9
CASSGRDPVETQYF
>TRBJ1-6|TRBV12-3/TRBV12-4
CASAGTPNSPLHF
>TRBJ1-5|TRBV12-3/TRBV12-4
CASSLGHPSNQPQHF
>TRBJ1-1|TRBV25-1
CASSEFSTDMNTEAFF
>TRBJ1-2|TRBV7-8
CASSLTGRGGYTF
>TRBJ2-7|TRBV10-3
CAISERTLYEQYF
>TRBJ1-5|TRBV5-1
CASSLNTGRGQPQHF
>TRBJ1-1|TRBV5-1
CASSLPKGNTEAFF
>TRBJ1-2|TRBV6-1
CASSDLGGQLYGYTF
>TRBJ2-2|TRBV7-3
CASSSYRGPGTGELFF
>TRBJ1-5|TRBV7-9
CASTSRVDQPQHF
>TRBJ2-7|TRBV5-5
CASSQPGRSYEQYF
>TRBJ1-5|TRBV5-1
CASSQAQGHSNQPQHF
>TRBJ1-2|TRBV25-1
CARVRGKNYGYTF
>TRBJ1-6|TRBV6-2/TRBV6-3
CASSRWQGWDLLDSPLHF
>TRBJ1-1|TRBV20-1
CSPSGGPNTEAFF
>TRBJ1-6|TRBV4-1
CASSQDFGRLLGSPLHF
>TRBJ1-1|TRBV12-3/TRBV12-4
CASSLGTWGETEAFF
>NA|TRBV2
CASSDSRQGNEQFF
>TRBJ1-2|TRBV29-1
CSARDSDYGYTF
>TRBJ2-5|TRBV7-2
CASSWADPQETQYF
>TRBJ2-5|TRBV2
CASSGPSGGETQYF
>TRBJ1-1|TRBV7-9
CASSLVRGGEAFF
>TRBJ2-2|TRBV2
CASSEKKILAGRTGELFF
>TRBJ2-7|TRBV10-3
CAISDPRGAGVSYEQYF
>TRBJ1-1|TRBV20-1
CSARGSQSSHTEAFF
>TRBJ1-1|TRBV29-1
CSVVGQGGTTEAFF